Each of the 5 T cell receptor beta chains below was sequenced from the same sample in a study of blood T cell repertoires in COVID-19. The assay was immunoSEQ multiplex PCR, and TCRdb's table has in-frame clones only and misses some. Among about 100,000 clones listed, about nine tenths were seen once. Sequencing was carried out using peripheral blood. These receptors all stem from a woman in her thirties with acute or convalescent COVID-19.

This clone was observed a few times. The V call is TRBV10-3, the J call TRBJ1-1; D is perhaps TRBD1 (6 bases). The V gene lost 10 bases and the J gene lost 11 bases, with 17 bases spanning the gap. CDR3 length: 11 amino acids. The germline gives CDR1 ENHRY, CDR2 SYGVKD. The CDR3 here is CATRDTGPAFF. CDR3 in DNA: TGTGCCACCCGGGACACCGGTCCGGCTTTCTTT.

The chain combines TRBV2 with TRBJ2-7; 8 bases align to TRBD1. V lost 4 bases, J lost 4 bases, and 9 bases stayed unmatched. This CDR3 contains 15 residues. CDR1 is SNHLY, CDR2 FYNNEI, per germline. This chain's CDR3 is CASSGGTGRTYEQYF. Here the CDR3 DNA reads TGTGCCAGCAGTGGCGGGACAGGACGAACTTACGAGCAGTACTTC.

This chain joins TRBV10-3 and TRBJ1-1, with 9 positions matching TRBD1. Germline-derived CDR1 and CDR2 are ENHRY and SYGVKD. This CDR3 comprises 14 residues. V shed 6 bases, J shed 2 bases, and the junction held 4 bases outside the gene matches. The CDR3 bases are TGTGCCATCAGGTGGGACAGGGAAAACACTGAAGCTTTCTTT. As protein: CAIRWDRENTEAFF.

This sequence joins TRBV18 and TRBJ2-3; TRBD2 agrees at 13 bases. With V trimmed by 4 bases and J by 2 bases, 3 bases remained unmatched. The CDR3 runs 16 residues. Germline V gene lookup returns CDR1 KGHSH and CDR2 LQKENI. CDR3 coding DNA: TGTGCCAGCTCACAGGGACTAGCGGGGCTCACAGATACGCAGTATTTT. It codes for CASSQGLAGLTDTQYF.

The rearrangement links TRBV28 to TRBJ2-1; TRBD1 is a possible D gene (6 bases). Germline V CDR1 and CDR2: MDHEN, SYDVKM. V was shortened by 5 bases and J by 10 bases, with 12 bases between the two germline ends. The CDR3 consists of 12 residues. CDR3 protein: CASSQQGREQFF. As DNA, the CDR3 is TGTGCCAGCAGTCAACAGGGTCGGGAGCAGTTCTTC.